The 16 T cell receptor beta chains below all came from one sample that was sequenced in a study of cytomegalovirus exposure and HLA in healthy donors. PCR was performed using 60 Vbeta and 13 Jbeta primers. The method was immunoSEQ multiplex PCR; TCRdb's version includes in-frame clones alone and lacks a portion of them. The table shows some 48,000 clones, with roughly 80% occurring only once. The sequencing input was PBMCs. Receptor source: a young man in good health and CMV-seropositive.

There are a few counts of this clone. V gene TRBV6-5 combines with J gene TRBJ1-1; D is possibly TRBD1 (5 bases). The CDR3 spans 15 residues. CDR1 MNHEY and CDR2 SVGAGI come from the germline V gene. The V gene lost 6 bases and the J gene lost 4 bases, with 18 bases spanning the gap. CDR3 sequence reads: CASSPVWGTSTEAFF. For the CDR3, the DNA is TGTGCCAGCAGCCCAGTTTGGGGCACCAGCACTGAAGCTTTCTTT.

The genes are TRBV7-8 and TRBJ1-5; TRBD1 agrees at 11 bases. CDR1 SGHVS and CDR2 FQNEAQ come from the germline V gene. This CDR3 has 16 amino acids. V was clipped by 5 bases and J by 11 bases; unmatched bases: 14. The CDR3 sequence is CASSRLGTGGGVAQHF. CDR3 bases: TGTGCCAGCAGCCGCCTAGGGACAGGGGGTGGAGTGGCCCAGCATTTT.

CDR3 loop: CASSGTGTGDYYGYTF. The CDR3, as DNA: TGTGCCAGCAGCGGGACCGGGACAGGGGATTACTATGGCTACACCTTC. The chain combines TRBV13 with TRBJ1-2, with TRBD1 matching 10 bases. The CDR3 has 16 residues. V was pared by 5 bases and J by 3 bases, with 9 bases of the junction left unmatched. The germline CDR1 and CDR2 sequences are PRHDT and FYEKMQ (reference sequence).

The chain carries TRBV25-1 and TRBJ1-2; TRBD1 might be the D (6 bases). Germline V CDR1 and CDR2: MGHDK, SYGVNS. The CDR3 covers 15 residues. V dropped 3 bases and J dropped 4 bases, with 15 bases sitting between them. The CDR3 loop reads CASSDLKTGSYGYTF. CDR3 in DNA: TGTGCCAGCAGTGACCTGAAAACAGGGTCCTATGGCTACACCTTC.

The chain uses TRBV7-9 and TRBJ2-1, with D perhaps TRBD1 (5 bases). Germline V gene data show CDR1 as SEHNR and CDR2 as FQNEAQ (reference sequence). The CDR3 totals 14 residues. Trimming removed 1 base at V and 3 bases at J, with 7 bases between. The CDR3 loop is CASSLGRDYNEQFF. CDR3 nucleotides: TGTGCCAGCAGCTTAGGCAGGGACTACAATGAGCAGTTCTTC. Looking up the rest from reference TRBV7-9 and TRBJ2-1 gives the full variable domain: DTGVSQNPRHKITKRGQNVTFRCDPISEHNRLYWYRQTLGQGPEFLTYFQNEAQLEKSRLLSDRFSAERPKGSFSTLEIQRTEQGDSAMYLCASSLGRDYNEQFFGPGTRLTVL.

This sequence joins TRBV7-8 and TRBJ2-7; the D gene is possibly TRBD1 (5 bases). The germline gives CDR1 SGHVS, CDR2 FQNEAQ. The CDR3 loop spans 13 amino acids. Trimming pared 7 bases from V and 3 bases from J, leaving 13 bases between. The CDR3 nucleotides read TGTGCCAGCACTTATCGACAGAACTACGAGCAGTACTTC. This sequence encodes CASTYRQNYEQYF.

The chain couples TRBV7-8 to TRBJ2-5, with 8 positions matching TRBD2. The J call may be in error: the DNA end matches TRBJ2-7 better. The CDR3 is 14 amino acids. Germline lookup yields CDR1 SGHVS and CDR2 FQNEAQ. CDR3 DNA sequence: TGTGCCAGCAGCTCCGGGGGGGCCGGGGACGAGCAGTACTTC. Residues: CASSSGGAGDEQYF.

The chain has TRBV28 and TRBJ1-2, with D perhaps TRBD1 (5 bases). This CDR3 has 14 amino acids. Between the trimmed V and J ends, which lost 7 bases and 2 bases, there was a span of 14 bases. Looked up from germline, CDR1 is MDHEN and CDR2 is SYDVKM. The CDR3 bases are TGTGCCAGCAACCCGGGGGGAATAAACTATGGCTACACCTTC. Amino acid sequence: CASNPGGINYGYTF.

CDR3 nucleotides: TGTGCCAGCAGTTATCCTCGTCAGGGGACCGGGGAGCTGTTTTTT. This encodes CASSYPRQGTGELFF. The chain uses TRBV6-5 and TRBJ2-2; D may be TRBD1 (6 bases). V gave up 3 bases and J gave up 5 bases, with 13 bases separating them. This CDR3 has 15 amino acids. Germline assignment: CDR1 MNHEY and CDR2 SVGAGI.

This chain connects TRBV6-1 to TRBJ2-6; 7 bases are shared with TRBD1. After removal of 6 bases from V and 2 bases from J, the junction contained 10 bases not matched to a gene. The V gene's germline CDR1 is MNHNS and CDR2 SASEGT. CDR3 length: 17 amino acids. The CDR3 reads CASREQYDRAGANVLTF. In DNA form, the CDR3 reads TGTGCCAGCAGGGAACAATACGACAGGGCTGGGGCCAACGTCCTGACTTTC.

As concerns this clone: The junction and the germline gene differ at one end; a read error may be behind it. V and J are TRBV28 and TRBJ2-7; maybe TRBD1 (6 bases). Germline V CDR1 and CDR2: MDHEN, SYDVKM. CDR3 length: 12 amino acids. The CDR3 nucleotides are TGTGCCAGCAGTTACAGGGTCCTCGAGCGGTACTTC. It specifies CASSYRVLERYF. The full variable domain, in which reference TRBV28 and TRBJ2-7 provide the parts outside the CDR3, is DVKVTQSSRYLVKRTGEKVFLECVQDMDHENMFWYRQDPGLGLRLIYFSYDVKMKEKGDIPEGYSVSREKKERFSLILESASTNQTSMYLCASSYRVLERYFGPGTRLTVT.

The chain is built from TRBV6-5 and TRBJ1-1, with D hard to call. This CDR3 is built from 15 residues. CDR1 and CDR2 (germline): MNHEY, SVGAGI. Trimming removed 0 bases from V and 0 bases from J, with 8 bases in between. This CDR3 is CASSYSTAVNTEAFF. In nucleotides, the CDR3 is TGTGCCAGCAGTTACTCGACGGCGGTGAACACTGAAGCTTTCTTT.

The chain links TRBV30 to TRBJ1-1, with TRBD1 matching 8 bases. CDR1 and CDR2 (germline): GTSNPN, SVGIG (reference sequence). With 7 bases clipped from V and 4 bases from J, the junction kept 5 bases outside the gene matches. This CDR3 comprises 12 residues. Here the CDR3 reads CAFQGAITEAFF. The CDR3 region has the DNA TGTGCCTTTCAGGGGGCGATCACTGAAGCTTTCTTT.

This chain links TRBV7-3 with TRBJ2-1, with D maybe TRBD1 (6 bases). This CDR3 has 14 amino acids. From germline, CDR1 is SGHTA and CDR2 FQGTGA. The ends were cut back, 5 bases at V and 7 bases at J, with 15 bases in the middle. The CDR3 sequence is CASSLLGDINEQFF. The DNA for the CDR3 is TGTGCCAGCAGCCTCCTGGGGGACATAAATGAGCAGTTCTTC.

This chain connects TRBV5-6 to TRBJ2-7; D possibly corresponds to TRBD1 (7 bases). The germline V gene encodes CDR1 SGHDT and CDR2 YYEEEE. The CDR3 extends over 16 amino acids. Between the trimmed V and J ends, which lost 3 bases and 1 base, there was a span of 17 bases. CDR3 in amino acids: CASSSPGDSGSYEQYF. CDR3 DNA sequence: TGTGCCAGCAGCTCCCCGGGGGACAGTGGTTCCTACGAGCAGTACTTC.

This rearrangement joins TRBV9 to TRBJ1-3, with D tentatively TRBD1 (5 bases). V dropped 0 bases and J dropped 0 bases, with 16 bases sitting between them. From germline, CDR1 is SGDLS and CDR2 YYNGEE. The CDR3 is 18 residues long. CDR3 region: CASSVGPAGGDSGNTIYF. The CDR3 DNA reads TGTGCCAGCAGCGTAGGGCCCGCCGGGGGGGACTCTGGAAACACCATATATTTT.